This TCR beta chain was found in a study of T cell changes during pregnancy in multiple sclerosis. Method: immunoSEQ multiplex PCR; TCRdb's copy keeps in-frame clones and lacks some. The sample shows about 92,000 clones, 80% to 95% of them seen only once. Deletions cut 2 bases from V and 7 bases from J, with 18 bases between. This CDR3 is built from 17 residues. Germline V lookup: CDR1 SGHVS, CDR2 FNYEAQ. V is TRBV7-6 and J is TRBJ1-6; TRBD1 is a possible D gene (6 bases). The receptor was derived from a female donor with multiple sclerosis, enrolled in a pregnancy study. The sample was peripheral blood, taken in the first trimester of pregnancy. CDR3 DNA: TGTGCCAGCAGCTTACGGGAAGGGGGGGTAAGGAATTCACCCCTCCACTTT. This codes for CASSLREGGVRNSPLHF.